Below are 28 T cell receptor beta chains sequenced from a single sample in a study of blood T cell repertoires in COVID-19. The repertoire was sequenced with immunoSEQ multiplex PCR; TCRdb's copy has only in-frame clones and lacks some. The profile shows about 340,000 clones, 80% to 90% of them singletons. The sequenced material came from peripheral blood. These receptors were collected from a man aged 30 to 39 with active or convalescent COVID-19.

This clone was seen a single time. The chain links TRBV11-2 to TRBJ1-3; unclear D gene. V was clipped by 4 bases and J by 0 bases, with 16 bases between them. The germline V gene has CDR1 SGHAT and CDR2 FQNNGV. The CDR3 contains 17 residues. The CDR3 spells CASSSLIRTSSGNTIYF. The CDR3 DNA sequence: TGTGCCAGCAGCTCATTAATTAGAACGAGCTCTGGAAACACCATATATTTT.

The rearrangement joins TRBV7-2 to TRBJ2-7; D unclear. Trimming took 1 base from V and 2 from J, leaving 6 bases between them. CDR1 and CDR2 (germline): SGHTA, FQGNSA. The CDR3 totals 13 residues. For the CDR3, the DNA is TGTGCCAGCAGCTTAGGAACAGCCTACGAGCAGTACTTC. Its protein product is CASSLGTAYEQYF.

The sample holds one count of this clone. The CDR3 DNA reads as TGCGCCAGCAGCCAAGATAGAAGCTCAGGGGAGCAGTTCTTC. Protein sequence: CASSQDRSSGEQFF. The chain uses TRBV4-1 and TRBJ2-1; D is possibly TRBD1 (5 bases). The ends were cut back, 0 bases at V and 10 bases at J, with 13 bases in the middle. CDR1 is MGHRA, CDR2 YSYEKL, per germline. CDR3 length equals 14 residues.

The CDR3 bases are TGTGCCAGCAGTTTGGCCAGCTCACGGGGAGAGCAGTACTTC. It translates to CASSLASSRGEQYF. The chain carries TRBV28 and TRBJ2-7, with D possibly TRBD2 on 5 matching bases. The CDR3 totals 14 residues. Germline lookup yields CDR1 MDHEN and CDR2 SYDVKM. V lost 3 bases, J lost 7 bases, and 16 bases lay in between.

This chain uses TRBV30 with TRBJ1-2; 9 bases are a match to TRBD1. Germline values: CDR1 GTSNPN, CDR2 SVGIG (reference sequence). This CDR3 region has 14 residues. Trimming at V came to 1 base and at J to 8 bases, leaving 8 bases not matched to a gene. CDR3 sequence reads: CAWSGTWTGEGYTF. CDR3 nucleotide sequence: TGTGCCTGGAGTGGTACCTGGACAGGGGAAGGCTACACCTTC.

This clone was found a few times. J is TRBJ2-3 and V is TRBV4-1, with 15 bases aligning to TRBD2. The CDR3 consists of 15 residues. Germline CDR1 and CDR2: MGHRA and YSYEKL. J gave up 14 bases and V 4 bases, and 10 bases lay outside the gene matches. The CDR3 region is CASSRGTSGGPGRYF. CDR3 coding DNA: TGCGCCAGCAGCCGAGGGACTAGCGGGGGGCCCGGCCGGTATTTT.

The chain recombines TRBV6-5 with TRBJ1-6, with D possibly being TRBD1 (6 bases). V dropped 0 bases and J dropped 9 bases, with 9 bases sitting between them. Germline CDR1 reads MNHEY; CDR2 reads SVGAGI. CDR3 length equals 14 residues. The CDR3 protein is CASSYSIRGSPLHF. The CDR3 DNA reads TGTGCCAGCAGTTACTCGATCAGGGGTTCACCCCTCCACTTT.

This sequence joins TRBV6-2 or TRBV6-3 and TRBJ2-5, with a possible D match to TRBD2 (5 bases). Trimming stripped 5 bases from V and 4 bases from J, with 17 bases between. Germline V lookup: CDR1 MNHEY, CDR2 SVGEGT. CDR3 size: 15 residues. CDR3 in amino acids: CASSTGGPRAETQYF. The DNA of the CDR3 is TGTGCCAGCAGTACGGGCGGGCCGAGGGCAGAGACCCAGTACTTC.

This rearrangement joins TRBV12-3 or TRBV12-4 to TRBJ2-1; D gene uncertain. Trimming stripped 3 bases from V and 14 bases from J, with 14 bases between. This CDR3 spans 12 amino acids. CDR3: CASSLIPVLKFF. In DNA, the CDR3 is TGTGCCAGCAGTTTGATTCCGGTGTTAAAGTTCTTC.

The CDR3, as DNA: TGTGCCAGCAGTTTCCAGCTCTCGGGGGGCTTGGTCTCTCAGGAGACCCAGTACTTC. Translated: CASSFQLSGGLVSQETQYF. The chain employs TRBV28 and TRBJ2-5, with D maybe TRBD2 (7 bases). The germline V gene encodes CDR1 MDHEN and CDR2 SYDVKM. The CDR3 loop spans 19 amino acids. V gave up 3 bases and J gave up 5 bases, with 28 bases separating them. The entire variable domain, with the rest obtained from reference TRBV28 and TRBJ2-5, is as follows: DVKVTQSSRYLVKRTGEKVFLECVQDMDHENMFWYRQDPGLGLRLIYFSYDVKMKEKGDIPEGYSVSREKKERFSLILESASTNQTSMYLCASSFQLSGGLVSQETQYFGPGTRLLVL.

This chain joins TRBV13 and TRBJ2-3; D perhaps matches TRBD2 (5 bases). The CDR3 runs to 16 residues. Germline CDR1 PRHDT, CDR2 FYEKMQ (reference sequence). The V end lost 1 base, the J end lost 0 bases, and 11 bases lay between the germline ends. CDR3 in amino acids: CASSLAGVVSTDTQYF. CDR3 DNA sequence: TGTGCCAGCAGCTTAGCCGGGGTGGTTAGCACAGATACGCAGTATTTT.

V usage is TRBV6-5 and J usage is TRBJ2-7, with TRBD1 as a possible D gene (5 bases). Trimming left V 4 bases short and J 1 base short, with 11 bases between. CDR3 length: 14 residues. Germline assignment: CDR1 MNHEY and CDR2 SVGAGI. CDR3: CASSSQGSSYEQYF. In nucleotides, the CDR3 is TGTGCCAGCAGTTCCCAGGGATCGTCCTACGAGCAGTACTTC.

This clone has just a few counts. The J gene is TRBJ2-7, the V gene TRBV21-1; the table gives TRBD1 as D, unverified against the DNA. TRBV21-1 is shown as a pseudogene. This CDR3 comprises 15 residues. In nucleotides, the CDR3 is TGTGCCAGCAGTACACAGGGGAATACAACGAACGAGCAGTACTTC. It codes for CASSTQGNTTNEQYF.

The CDR3 nucleotides are TGCGCCAGCAGCCCCCAGAGGCAGCGCCAAGAGACCCAGTACTTC. Its translation: CASSPQRQRQETQYF. The chain joins TRBV23-1 to TRBJ2-5; unclear D gene. TRBV23-1 is identified as an open reading frame with a role that is uncertain. This CDR3 contains 15 residues. V gave up 6 bases and J gave up 1 base, with 15 bases separating them.

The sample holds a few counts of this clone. The CDR3 reads CASRPGTGDEEGYTF. The CDR3 region has the DNA TGTGCCAGCAGACCCGGGACAGGGGACGAGGAAGGCTACACCTTC. The chain links TRBV18 to TRBJ1-2; 10 bases line up with TRBD1. The CDR3 spans 15 residues. Per the germline V gene, CDR1 is KGHSH and CDR2 is LQKENI. The ends lost 8 bases at V and 8 bases at J; junction bases unmatched: 14.

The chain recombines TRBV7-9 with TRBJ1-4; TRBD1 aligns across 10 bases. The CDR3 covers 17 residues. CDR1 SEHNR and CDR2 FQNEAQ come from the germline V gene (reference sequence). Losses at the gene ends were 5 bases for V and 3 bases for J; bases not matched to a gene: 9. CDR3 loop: CASSQIPTGGPNEKLFF. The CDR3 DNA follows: TGTGCCAGCAGCCAAATCCCGACAGGGGGCCCTAATGAAAAACTGTTTTTT.

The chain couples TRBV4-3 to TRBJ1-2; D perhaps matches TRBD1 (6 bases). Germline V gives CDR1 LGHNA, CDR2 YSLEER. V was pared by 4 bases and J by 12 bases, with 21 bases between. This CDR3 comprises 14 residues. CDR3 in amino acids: CASSPSDRSSWDTF. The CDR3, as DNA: TGCGCCAGCAGCCCCTCGGACAGATCTAGTTGGGACACCTTC.

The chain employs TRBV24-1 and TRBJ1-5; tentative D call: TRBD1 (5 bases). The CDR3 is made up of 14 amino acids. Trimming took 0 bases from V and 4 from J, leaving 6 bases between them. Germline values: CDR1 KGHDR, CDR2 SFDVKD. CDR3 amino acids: CATSDLDSNQPQHF. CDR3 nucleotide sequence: TGTGCCACCAGTGATTTGGACAGTAATCAGCCCCAGCATTTT.

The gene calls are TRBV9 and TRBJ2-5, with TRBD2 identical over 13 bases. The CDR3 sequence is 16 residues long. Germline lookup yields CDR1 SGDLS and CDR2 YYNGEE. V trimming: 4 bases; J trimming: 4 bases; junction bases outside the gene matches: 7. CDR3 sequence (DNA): TGTGCCAGCAGCCTTCGGACTAGCGGGAGCGGAGAGACCCAGTACTTC. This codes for CASSLRTSGSGETQYF. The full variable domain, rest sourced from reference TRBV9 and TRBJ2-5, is DSGVTQTPKHLITATGQRVTLRCSPRSGDLSVYWYQQSLDQGLQFLIQYYNGEERAKGNILERFSAQQFPDLHSELNLSSLELGDSALYFCASSLRTSGSGETQYFGPGTRLLVL.

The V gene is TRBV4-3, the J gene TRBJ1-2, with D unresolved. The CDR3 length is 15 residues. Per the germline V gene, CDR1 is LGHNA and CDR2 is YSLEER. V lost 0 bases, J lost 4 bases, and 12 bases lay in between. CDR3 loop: CASSQETTGLYGYTF. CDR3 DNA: TGCGCCAGCAGCCAAGAAACGACGGGTCTCTATGGCTACACCTTC.

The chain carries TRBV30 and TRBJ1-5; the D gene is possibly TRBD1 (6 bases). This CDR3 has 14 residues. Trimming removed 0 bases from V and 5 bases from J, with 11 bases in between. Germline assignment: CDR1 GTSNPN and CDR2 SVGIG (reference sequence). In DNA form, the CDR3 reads TGTGCCTGGAGTGTACTGGCAGGGGATCAGCCCCAGCATTTT. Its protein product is CAWSVLAGDQPQHF.

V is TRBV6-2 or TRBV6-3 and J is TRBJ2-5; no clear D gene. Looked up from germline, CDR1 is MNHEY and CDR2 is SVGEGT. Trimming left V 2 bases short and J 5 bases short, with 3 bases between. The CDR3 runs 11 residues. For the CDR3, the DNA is TGTGCCAGCAGTTACGCGGAGACCCAGTACTTC. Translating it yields CASSYAETQYF.

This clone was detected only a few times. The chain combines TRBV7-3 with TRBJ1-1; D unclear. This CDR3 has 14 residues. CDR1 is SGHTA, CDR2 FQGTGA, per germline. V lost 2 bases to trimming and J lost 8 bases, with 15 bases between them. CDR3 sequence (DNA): TGTGCCAGCAGCTTATCCCCTTCGACCAGGGAAGCTTTCTTT. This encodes CASSLSPSTREAFF.

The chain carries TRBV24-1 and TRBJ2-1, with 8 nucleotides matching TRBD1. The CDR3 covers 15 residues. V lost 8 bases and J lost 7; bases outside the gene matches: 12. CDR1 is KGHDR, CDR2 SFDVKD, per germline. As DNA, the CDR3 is TGTGCCACCAACCCCGGACAGGGAAATTGGAATGAGCAGTTCTTC. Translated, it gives CATNPGQGNWNEQFF.

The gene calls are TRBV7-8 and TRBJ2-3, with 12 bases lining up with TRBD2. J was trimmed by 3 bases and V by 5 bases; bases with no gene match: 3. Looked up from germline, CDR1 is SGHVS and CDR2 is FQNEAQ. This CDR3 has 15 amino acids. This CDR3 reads CASSLGLAGTDTQYF. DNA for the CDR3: TGTGCCAGCAGCCTCGGACTAGCGGGGACAGATACGCAGTATTTT.

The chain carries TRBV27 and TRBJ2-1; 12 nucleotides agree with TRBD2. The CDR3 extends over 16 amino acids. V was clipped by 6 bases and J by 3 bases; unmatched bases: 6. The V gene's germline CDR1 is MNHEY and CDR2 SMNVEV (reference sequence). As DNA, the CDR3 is TGTGCCAGCAGCCCCACTAGCGGGAGGTTCTACAATGAGCAGTTCTTC. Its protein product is CASSPTSGRFYNEQFF.

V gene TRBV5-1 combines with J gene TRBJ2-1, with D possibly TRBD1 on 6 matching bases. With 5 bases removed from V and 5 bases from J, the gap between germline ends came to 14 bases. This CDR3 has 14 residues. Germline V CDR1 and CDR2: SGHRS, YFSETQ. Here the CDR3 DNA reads TGCGCCAGCAGTTCCGGGACAATGAACAATGAGCAGTTCTTC. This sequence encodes CASSSGTMNNEQFF.

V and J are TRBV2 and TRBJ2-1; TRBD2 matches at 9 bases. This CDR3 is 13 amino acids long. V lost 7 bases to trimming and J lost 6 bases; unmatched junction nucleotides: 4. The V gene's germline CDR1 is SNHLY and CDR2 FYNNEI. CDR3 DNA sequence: TGTGCCAGCACCCCGGGACTAGCCAATGAGCAGTTCTTC. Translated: CASTPGLANEQFF.